A single sample is the source of the 16 T cell receptor beta chains below, sequenced in a study of blood T cell repertoires in COVID-19. Sequencing used immunoSEQ multiplex PCR; TCRdb keeps in-frame clones, though not all of them. The sample consists of over 400,000 clones, 70% to 90% of them appearing once. Sequenced material: peripheral blood. The receptor set was obtained from a woman in her twenties or thirties with active or convalescent COVID-19.

CDR3 region: CASSESGRQETQYF. The CDR3 DNA follows: TGTGCCAGCAGTGAAAGCGGCAGACAAGAGACCCAGTACTTC. This chain uses TRBV6-1 with TRBJ2-5; maybe TRBD2 (5 bases). Per germline, CDR1 MNHNS and CDR2 SASEGT. V dropped 2 bases and J dropped 2 bases, with 9 bases sitting between them. This CDR3 spans 14 amino acids.

The chain has TRBV19 and TRBJ2-1; 8 bases line up with TRBD2. The trim removed 5 bases at V and 8 bases at J, leaving 14 bases unmatched. CDR3 length: 16 amino acids. Germline V gene sequence: CDR1 LNHDA, CDR2 SQIVND (reference sequence). The DNA of the CDR3 is TGTGCCAGTAGTGCTCCAGAGCGGGGGCCTTCCTATGAGCAGTTCTTC. As protein: CASSAPERGPSYEQFF.

The chain carries TRBV10-3 and TRBJ1-1, with a tentative D call TRBD1 (6 bases). This CDR3 has 16 amino acids. The germline gives CDR1 ENHRY, CDR2 SYGVKD. The V gene lost 0 bases and the J gene lost 3 bases, with 14 bases spanning the gap. The CDR3 bases are TGTGCCATCAGTGAGTCGGCAGGGGCACGGGACACTGAAGCTTTCTTT. It is translated as CAISESAGARDTEAFF.

The chain is built from TRBV7-9 and TRBJ1-3, with D possibly matching TRBD1 (6 bases). Germline loops: CDR1 SEHNR, CDR2 FQNEAQ (reference sequence). With 4 bases removed from V and 4 bases from J, the gap between germline ends came to 11 bases. CDR3 length: 14 amino acids. CDR3 sequence (DNA): TGTGCCAGCAGCTCCCGGCAGGGGGGAAACACCATATATTTT. This sequence encodes CASSSRQGGNTIYF. The complete variable domain, with remaining parts taken from reference TRBV7-9 and TRBJ1-3, reads DTGVSQNPRHKITKRGQNVTFRCDPISEHNRLYWYRQTLGQGPEFLTYFQNEAQLEKSRLLSDRFSAERPKGSFSTLEIQRTEQGDSAMYLCASSSRQGGNTIYFGEGSWLTVV.

The chain links TRBV7-9 to TRBJ2-3, with TRBD2 identical over 8 bases. Trimming took 2 bases from V and 4 from J; bases not matched to a gene: 11. The CDR3 is 17 amino acids. Germline loops: CDR1 SEHNR, CDR2 FQNEAQ (reference sequence). The CDR3 region has the DNA TGTGCCAGCAGCTTAAATTCGGTAGCGGGGTTGCCAGATACGCAGTATTTT. Its protein is CASSLNSVAGLPDTQYF.

This chain joins TRBV27 and TRBJ1-1; possibly TRBD1 for D (5 bases). The germline V gene encodes CDR1 MNHEY and CDR2 SMNVEV (reference sequence). Trimming pared 5 bases from V and 4 bases from J, leaving 17 bases between. The CDR3 has 15 amino acids. The CDR3 reads CASSTLGGASTEAFF. Written as DNA, the CDR3 is TGTGCCAGCAGTACCCTTGGAGGGGCAAGCACTGAAGCTTTCTTT.

The chain has TRBV14 and TRBJ2-7, with 12 bases matching TRBD2. The CDR3 is 15 residues long. Germline-derived CDR1 and CDR2 are SGHDN and FVKESK. V dropped 5 bases and J dropped 5; count of bases not matched to a gene: 7. This chain's CDR3 is CASSVLAGGPDEQYF. CDR3 DNA sequence: TGTGCCAGCAGCGTCCTAGCGGGGGGGCCGGACGAGCAGTACTTC.

The chain carries TRBV3-1 (or the pseudogene TRBV3-2) and TRBJ1-6, with D uncertain. V was trimmed by 2 bases and J by 3 bases, leaving 14 bases between them. CDR3 size: 17 residues. The germline gives CDR1 LGHDT, CDR2 YNNKEL (reference sequence). The CDR3 region is CASSQKRGSFYNSPLHF. The CDR3 DNA reads as TGTGCCAGCAGCCAAAAGAGAGGGAGCTTCTATAATTCACCCCTCCACTTT.

This chain links TRBV23-1 with TRBJ2-7; TRBD1 is a possible D gene (6 bases). TRBV23-1 is given ORF status, its function remaining uncertain. The CDR3 totals 16 residues. Between the trimmed V and J ends, which lost 2 bases and 3 bases, there was a span of 17 bases. The CDR3 reads CASSQNNGGQNYEQYF. DNA for the CDR3: TGCGCCAGCAGTCAAAATAACGGTGGACAGAACTACGAGCAGTACTTC.

This rearrangement joins TRBV2 to TRBJ2-3, with 7 bases identical to TRBD1. Germline assignment: CDR1 SNHLY and CDR2 FYNNEI. The CDR3 loop spans 14 amino acids. V lost 5 bases and J lost 1; bases outside the gene matches: 3. The CDR3 is CASSQTGRTDTQYF. The CDR3 DNA is TGTGCCAGCAGTCAGACAGGGCGCACAGATACGCAGTATTTT.

This chain joins TRBV6-6 and TRBJ2-1, with 10 positions matching TRBD1. V dropped 6 bases and J dropped 3; count of bases not matched to a gene: 5. This CDR3 is built from 15 residues. The V gene's germline CDR1 is MNHNY and CDR2 SVGAGI (reference sequence). CDR3 residues: CASRDGQGGYNEQFF. CDR3 DNA: TGTGCCAGCAGAGATGGACAGGGGGGCTACAATGAGCAGTTCTTC.

For the CDR3, the DNA is TGTGCCAGCAGTCCCCGGACACCCCAGCGGGGCGAAAAACTGTTTTTT. This translates into CASSPRTPQRGEKLFF. The V call is TRBV27, the J call TRBJ1-4; possible D gene TRBD1, 5 bases. Germline V CDR1 and CDR2: MNHEY, SMNVEV (reference sequence). This CDR3 spans 16 amino acids. Between the trimmed V and J ends, which lost 5 bases and 8 bases, there was a span of 21 bases.

V is TRBV27 and J is TRBJ2-7; tentatively, D is TRBD2 (6 bases). Germline V gene data show CDR1 as MNHEY and CDR2 as SMNVEV (reference sequence). The V end lost 5 bases, the J end lost 3 bases, and 17 bases lay between the germline ends. The CDR3 is 15 residues long. CDR3 DNA sequence: TGTGCCAGCAGTCTCCGGACGGGGGAAATCTACGAGCAGTACTTC. Protein product: CASSLRTGEIYEQYF.

This clone has a handful of counts. The chain carries TRBV6-1 and TRBJ1-1; TRBD1 matches at 8 bases. The trim removed 2 bases at V and 1 base at J, leaving 6 bases unmatched. CDR3 length: 16 amino acids. The V gene's germline CDR1 is MNHNS and CDR2 SASEGT. For the CDR3, the DNA is TGTGCCAGCAGTGAATCAGCTGGGACAGGGAACACTGAAGCTTTCTTT. This encodes CASSESAGTGNTEAFF.

The V and J genes are TRBV2 and TRBJ1-5; the match to TRBD1 covers 7 bases. CDR3 length: 15 amino acids. From germline, CDR1 is SNHLY and CDR2 FYNNEI. Trimming at V came to 5 bases and at J to 5 bases, leaving 9 bases not matched to a gene. The CDR3 loop reads CASSTRDSSYQPQHF. The DNA of the CDR3 is TGTGCCAGCAGTACGAGGGACAGTTCTTATCAGCCCCAGCATTTT.

This rearrangement joins TRBV6-5 to TRBJ1-1; TRBD1 matches at 11 bases. CDR1 MNHEY and CDR2 SVGAGI come from the germline V gene. The CDR3 consists of 14 residues. V dropped 4 bases and J dropped 4; count of bases not matched to a gene: 2. CDR3 bases: TGTGCCAGCAGTTGGACAGGGGGCCTCACTGAAGCTTTCTTT. This codes for CASSWTGGLTEAFF.